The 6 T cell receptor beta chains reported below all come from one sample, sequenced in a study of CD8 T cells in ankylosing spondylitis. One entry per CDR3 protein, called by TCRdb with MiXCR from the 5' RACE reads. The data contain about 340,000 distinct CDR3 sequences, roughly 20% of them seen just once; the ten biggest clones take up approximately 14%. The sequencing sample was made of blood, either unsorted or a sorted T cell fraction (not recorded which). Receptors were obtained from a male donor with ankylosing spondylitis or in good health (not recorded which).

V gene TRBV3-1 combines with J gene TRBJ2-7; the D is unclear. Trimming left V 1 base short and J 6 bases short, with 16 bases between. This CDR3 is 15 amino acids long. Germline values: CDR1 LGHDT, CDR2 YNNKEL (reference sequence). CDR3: CASSQANFALGEQYF. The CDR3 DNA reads TGTGCCAGCAGCCAAGCCAACTTCGCCCTGGGCGAGCAGTACTTC.

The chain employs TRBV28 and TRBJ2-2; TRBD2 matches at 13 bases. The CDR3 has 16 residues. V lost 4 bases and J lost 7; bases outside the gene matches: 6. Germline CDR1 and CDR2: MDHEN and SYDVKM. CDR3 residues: CASSSPGLAGVGELFF. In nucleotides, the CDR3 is TGTGCCAGCAGTTCGCCCGGACTAGCGGGGGTCGGGGAGCTGTTTTTT.

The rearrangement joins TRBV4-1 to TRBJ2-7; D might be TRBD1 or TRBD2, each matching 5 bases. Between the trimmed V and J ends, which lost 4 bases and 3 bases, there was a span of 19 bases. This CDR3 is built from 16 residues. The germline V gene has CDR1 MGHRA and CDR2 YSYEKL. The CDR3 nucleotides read TGCGCCAGCAGCCTGCAACCGGGGCAGGAGTACTACGAGCAGTACTTC. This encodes CASSLQPGQEYYEQYF.

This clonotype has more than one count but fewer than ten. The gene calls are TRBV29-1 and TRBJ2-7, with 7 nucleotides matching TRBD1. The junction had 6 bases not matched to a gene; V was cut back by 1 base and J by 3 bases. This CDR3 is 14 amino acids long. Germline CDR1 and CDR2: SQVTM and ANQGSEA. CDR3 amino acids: CSVEGQGSRYEQYF. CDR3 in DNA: TGCAGCGTTGAAGGACAGGGATCTCGCTACGAGCAGTACTTC.

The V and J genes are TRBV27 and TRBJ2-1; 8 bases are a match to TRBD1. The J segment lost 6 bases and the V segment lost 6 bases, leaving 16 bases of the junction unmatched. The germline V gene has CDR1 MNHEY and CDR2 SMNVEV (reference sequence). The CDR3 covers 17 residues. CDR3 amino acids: CASSYSGTGGVGNEQFF. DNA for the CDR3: TGTGCCAGCAGCTATTCCGGGACAGGAGGGGTCGGCAATGAGCAGTTCTTC.

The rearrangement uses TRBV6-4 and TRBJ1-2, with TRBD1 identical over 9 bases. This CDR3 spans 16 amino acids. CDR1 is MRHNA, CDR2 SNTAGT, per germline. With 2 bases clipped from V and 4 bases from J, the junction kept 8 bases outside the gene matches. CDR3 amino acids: CASSDGTGGAAYGYTF. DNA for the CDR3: TGTGCCAGCAGTGACGGTACAGGGGGCGCGGCCTATGGCTACACCTTC.